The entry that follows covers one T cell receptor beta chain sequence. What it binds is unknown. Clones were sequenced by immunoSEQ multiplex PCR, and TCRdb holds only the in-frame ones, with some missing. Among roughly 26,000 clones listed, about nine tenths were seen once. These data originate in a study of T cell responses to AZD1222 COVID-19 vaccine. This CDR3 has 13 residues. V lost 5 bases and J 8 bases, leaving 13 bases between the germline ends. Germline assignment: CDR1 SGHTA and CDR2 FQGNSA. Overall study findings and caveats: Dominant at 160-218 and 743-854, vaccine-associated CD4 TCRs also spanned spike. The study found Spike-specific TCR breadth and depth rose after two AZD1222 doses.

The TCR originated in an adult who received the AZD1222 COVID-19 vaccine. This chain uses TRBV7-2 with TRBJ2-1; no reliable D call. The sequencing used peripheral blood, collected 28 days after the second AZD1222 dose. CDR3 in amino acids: CASSAQTSYEQFF. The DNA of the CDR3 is TGTGCCAGCAGCGCGCAGACTTCGTATGAGCAGTTCTTC. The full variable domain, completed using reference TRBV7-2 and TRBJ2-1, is GAGVSQSPSNKVTEKGKDVELRCDPISGHTALYWYRQSLGQGLEFLIYFQGNSAPDKSGLPSDRFSAERTGGSVSTLTIQRTQQEDSAVYLCASSAQTSYEQFFGPGTRLTVL.